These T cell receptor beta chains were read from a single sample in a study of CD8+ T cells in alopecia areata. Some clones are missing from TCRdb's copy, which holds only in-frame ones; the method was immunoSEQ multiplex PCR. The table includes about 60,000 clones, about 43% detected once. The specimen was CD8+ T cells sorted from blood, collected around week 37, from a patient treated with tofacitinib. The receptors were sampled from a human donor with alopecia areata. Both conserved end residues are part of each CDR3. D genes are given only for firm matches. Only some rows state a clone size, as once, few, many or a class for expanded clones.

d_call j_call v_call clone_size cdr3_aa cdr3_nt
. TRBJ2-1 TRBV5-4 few CASSFGPGGGRSYNEQFF .
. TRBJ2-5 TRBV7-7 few CASSPRGEETQYF TGTGCTAGCAGCCCAAGAGGCGAAGAGACCCAGTACTTC
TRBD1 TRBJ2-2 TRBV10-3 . CAISDAGGEIQTGELFF TGTGCCATCAGTGATGCAGGGGGCGAAATCCAAACCGGGGAGCTGTTTTTT
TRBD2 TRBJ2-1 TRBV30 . CAWSPRWGGRMDEQFF TGTGCCTGGAGCCCCCGGTGGGGCGGGAGGATGGATGAGCAGTTCTTC
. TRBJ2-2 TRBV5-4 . CASSLSGELFF TGTGCCAGCAGCTTGTCCGGGGAGCTGTTTTTT
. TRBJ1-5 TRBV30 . CAWTVGGNQPQHF TGTGCCTGGACTGTAGGGGGTAATCAGCCCCAGCATTTT
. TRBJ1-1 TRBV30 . CAWSWATEAFF TGTGCCTGGAGTTGGGCCACTGAAGCTTTCTTT
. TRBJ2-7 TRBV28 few CASSPDRFFYEQYF TGTGCCAGCAGTCCTGACAGGTTTTTCTACGAGCAGTACTTC
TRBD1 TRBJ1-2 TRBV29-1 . CSVEKGTEDYGYTF TGCAGCGTTGAAAAGGGGACAGAAGACTATGGCTACACCTTC
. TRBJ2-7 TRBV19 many CASSPTASYEQYF TGTGCCAGTAGTCCGACAGCCTCCTACGAGCAGTACTTC
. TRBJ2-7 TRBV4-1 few CASSQVHDYEQYF TGCGCCAGCAGCCAAGTGCACGACTACGAGCAGTACTTC
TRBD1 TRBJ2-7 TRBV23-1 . CASSHPGQGEQYF TGCGCCAGCAGTCACCCGGGACAGGGAGAGCAGTACTTC
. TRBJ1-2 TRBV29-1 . CSADPEGNYGYTF TGCAGCGCCGATCCCGAGGGGAACTATGGCTACACCTTC
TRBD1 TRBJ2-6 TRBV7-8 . CASSINPDRGGSGANVLTF TGTGCCAGCAGCATTAACCCGGACAGGGGGGGCTCTGGGGCCAACGTCCTGACTTTC
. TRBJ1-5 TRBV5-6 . CASSWSGTNQPQHF TGTGCCAGCAGCTGGTCGGGTACCAATCAGCCCCAGCATTTT
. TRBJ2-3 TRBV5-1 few CASSWRRFTDTQYF TGCGCCAGCAGCTGGCGCCGGTTTACAGATACGCAGTATTTT
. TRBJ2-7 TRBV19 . CASSQGDEQYF TGTGCCAGTAGCCAAGGGGACGAGCAGTACTTC
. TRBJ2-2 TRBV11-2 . CASSLRPQTGELFF TGTGCCAGCAGCTTGAGGCCCCAGACCGGGGAGCTGTTTTTT
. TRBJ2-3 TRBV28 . CASSLWAEGWGTQYF TGTGCCAGCAGTTTATGGGCGGAGGGCTGGGGTACGCAGTATTTT
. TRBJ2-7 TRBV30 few CAWSGLVWYEQYF TGTGCCTGGAGTGGACTAGTCTGGTACGAGCAGTACTTC
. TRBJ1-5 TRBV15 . CATSRDRGAGQPQHF TGTGCCACCAGCAGAGACAGGGGAGCAGGCCAGCCCCAGCATTTT
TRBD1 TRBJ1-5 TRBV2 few CASSEQGGNQPQHF TGTGCCAGCAGTGAACAGGGGGGGAATCAGCCCCAGCATTTT
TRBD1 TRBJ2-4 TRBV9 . CASTQGTGGLADIQYF TGTGCCAGCACTCAAGGGACAGGGGGGCTAGCGGACATTCAGTACTTC